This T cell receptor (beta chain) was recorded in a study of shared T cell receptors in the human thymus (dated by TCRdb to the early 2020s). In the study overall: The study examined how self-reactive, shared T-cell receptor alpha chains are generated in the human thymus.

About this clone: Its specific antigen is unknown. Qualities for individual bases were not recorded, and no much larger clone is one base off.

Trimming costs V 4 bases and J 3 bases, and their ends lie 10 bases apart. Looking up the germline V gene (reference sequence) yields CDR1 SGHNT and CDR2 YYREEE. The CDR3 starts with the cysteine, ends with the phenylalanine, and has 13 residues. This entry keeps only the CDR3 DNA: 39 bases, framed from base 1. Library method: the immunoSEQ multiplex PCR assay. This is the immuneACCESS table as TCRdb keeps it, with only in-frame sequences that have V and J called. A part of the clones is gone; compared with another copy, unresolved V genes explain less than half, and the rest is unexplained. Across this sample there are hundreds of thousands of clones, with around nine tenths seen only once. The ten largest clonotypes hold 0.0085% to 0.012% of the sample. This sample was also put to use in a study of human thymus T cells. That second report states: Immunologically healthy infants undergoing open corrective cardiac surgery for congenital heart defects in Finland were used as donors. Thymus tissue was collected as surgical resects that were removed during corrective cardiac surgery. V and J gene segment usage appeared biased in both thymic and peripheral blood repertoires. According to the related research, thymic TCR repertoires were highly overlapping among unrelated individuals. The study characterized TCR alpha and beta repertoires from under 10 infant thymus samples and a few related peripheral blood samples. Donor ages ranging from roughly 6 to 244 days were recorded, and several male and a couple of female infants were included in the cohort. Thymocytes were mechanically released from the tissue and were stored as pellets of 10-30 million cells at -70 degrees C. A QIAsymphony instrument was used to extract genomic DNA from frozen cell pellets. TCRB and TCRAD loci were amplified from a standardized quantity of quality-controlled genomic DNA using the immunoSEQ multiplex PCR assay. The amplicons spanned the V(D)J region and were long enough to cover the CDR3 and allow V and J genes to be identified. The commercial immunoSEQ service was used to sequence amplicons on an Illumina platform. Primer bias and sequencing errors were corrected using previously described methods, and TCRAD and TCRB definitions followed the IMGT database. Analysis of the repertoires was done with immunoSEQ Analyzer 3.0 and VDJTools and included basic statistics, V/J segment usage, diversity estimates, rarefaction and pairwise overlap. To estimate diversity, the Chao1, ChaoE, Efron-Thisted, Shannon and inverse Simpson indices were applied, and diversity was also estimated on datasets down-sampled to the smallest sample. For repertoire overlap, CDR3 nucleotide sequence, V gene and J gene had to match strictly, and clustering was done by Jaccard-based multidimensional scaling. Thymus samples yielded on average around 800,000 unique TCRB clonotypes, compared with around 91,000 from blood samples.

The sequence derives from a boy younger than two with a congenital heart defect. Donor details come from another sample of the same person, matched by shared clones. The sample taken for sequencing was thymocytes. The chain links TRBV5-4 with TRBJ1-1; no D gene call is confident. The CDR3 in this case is CASSPRGDTEAFF. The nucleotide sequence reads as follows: TGTGCCAGCAGCCCCCGCGGGGACACTGAAGCTTTCTTT.